Given below is one T cell receptor (beta chain) in context. These data originate in a study of blood T cell repertoires in COVID-19. Study as a whole: Both acute and convalescent COVID-19 samples were obtained from the United States, Italy and Spain. PBMCs, B-cell-depleted T cells, or T cells were the source of the cDNA or gDNA that made up the material.

V lost 5 bases, J lost 9 bases, and 15 bases stayed unmatched. This CDR3 is built from 17 residues. Per germline, CDR1 LNHDA and CDR2 SQIVND (reference sequence). Source study methods: From reference gene primer amplification, estimates of nucleated cell counts were derived. The repertoire was sequenced with immunoSEQ multiplex PCR; TCRdb's copy has only in-frame clones and lacks some. V and J calls and clone size are copied from that table; D and trimming were computed from the DNA. The table has approximately 98,000 clones, about 80% seen once; the top ten hold about 4.3%. The sequenced sample was peripheral blood. The chain joins TRBV19 to TRBJ2-1; 11 nucleotides match TRBD2. This receptor was taken from a man aged 60-69 years with acute or convalescent COVID-19. As DNA, the CDR3 is TGTGCCAGTAGTCCCGGACTAGCGGGCCCCCCGAGGGGTGAGCAGTTCTTC. It codes for CASSPGLAGPPRGEQFF. Full variable domain (missing parts from reference TRBV19 and TRBJ2-1): DGGITQSPKYLFRKEGQNVTLSCEQNLNHDAMYWYRQDPGQGLRLIYYSQIVNDFQKGDIAEGYSVSREKKESFPLTVTSAQKNPTAFYLCASSPGLAGPPRGEQFFGPGTRLTVL.